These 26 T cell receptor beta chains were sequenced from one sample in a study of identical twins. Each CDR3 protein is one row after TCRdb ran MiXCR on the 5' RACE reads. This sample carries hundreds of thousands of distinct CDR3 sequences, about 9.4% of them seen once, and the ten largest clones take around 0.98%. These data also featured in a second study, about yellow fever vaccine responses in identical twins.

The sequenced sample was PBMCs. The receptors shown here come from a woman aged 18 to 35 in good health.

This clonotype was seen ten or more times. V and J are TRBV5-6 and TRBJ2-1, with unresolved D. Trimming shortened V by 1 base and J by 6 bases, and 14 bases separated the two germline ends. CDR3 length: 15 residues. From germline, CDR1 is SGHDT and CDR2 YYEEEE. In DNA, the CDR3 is TGTGCCAGCAGCTTGAGTTCGGGTCGAGGCAATGAGCAGTTCTTC. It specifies CASSLSSGRGNEQFF. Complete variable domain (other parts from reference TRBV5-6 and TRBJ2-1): DAGVTQSPTHLIKTRGQQVTLRCSPKSGHDTVSWYQQALGQGPQFIFQYYEEEERQRGNFPDRFSGHQFPNYSSELNVNALLLGDSALYLCASSLSSGRGNEQFFGPGTRLTVL.

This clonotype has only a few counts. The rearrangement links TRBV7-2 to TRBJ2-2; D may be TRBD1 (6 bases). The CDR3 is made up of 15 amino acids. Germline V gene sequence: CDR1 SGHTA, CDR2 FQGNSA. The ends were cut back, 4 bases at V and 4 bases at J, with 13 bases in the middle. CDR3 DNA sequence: TGTGCCAGCAGCTCAGGGGCCACGGGCACCGGGGAGCTGTTTTTT. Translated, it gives CASSSGATGTGELFF.

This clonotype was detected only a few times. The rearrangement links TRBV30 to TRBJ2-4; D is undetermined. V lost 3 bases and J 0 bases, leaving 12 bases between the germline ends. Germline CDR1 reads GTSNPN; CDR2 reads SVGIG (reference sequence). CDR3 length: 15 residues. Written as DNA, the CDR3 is TGTGCCTGGAGCCGCCAGGCACTAGCCAAAAACATTCAGTACTTC. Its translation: CAWSRQALAKNIQYF.

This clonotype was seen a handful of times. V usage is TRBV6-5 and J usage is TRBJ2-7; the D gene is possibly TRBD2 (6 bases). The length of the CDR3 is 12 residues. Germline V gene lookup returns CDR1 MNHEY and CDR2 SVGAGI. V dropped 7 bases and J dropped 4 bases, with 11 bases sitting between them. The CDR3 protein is CASTSAGYEQYF. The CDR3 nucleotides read TGTGCCAGCACGTCGGCGGGGTACGAGCAGTACTTC.

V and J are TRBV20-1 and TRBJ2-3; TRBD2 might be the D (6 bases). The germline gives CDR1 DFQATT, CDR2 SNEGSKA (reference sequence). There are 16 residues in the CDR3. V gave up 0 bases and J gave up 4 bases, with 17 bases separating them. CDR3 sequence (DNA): TGCAGTGCTAGAGATCTCGGAGGGCCGGTGTCAGATACGCAGTATTTT. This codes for CSARDLGGPVSDTQYF.

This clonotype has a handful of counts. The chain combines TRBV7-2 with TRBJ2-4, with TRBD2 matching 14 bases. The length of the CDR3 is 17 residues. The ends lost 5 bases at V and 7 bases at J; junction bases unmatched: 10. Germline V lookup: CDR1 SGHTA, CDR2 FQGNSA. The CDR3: CASSRSGTSGSGNIQYF. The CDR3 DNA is TGTGCCAGCAGCCGCTCCGGGACTAGCGGGAGTGGGAACATTCAGTACTTC.

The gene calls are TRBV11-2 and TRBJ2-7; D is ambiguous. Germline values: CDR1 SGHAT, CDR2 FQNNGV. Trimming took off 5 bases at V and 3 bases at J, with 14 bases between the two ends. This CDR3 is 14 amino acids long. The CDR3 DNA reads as TGTGCCAGCAGCGTCGCAGATTCAGTCTACGAGCAGTACTTC. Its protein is CASSVADSVYEQYF.

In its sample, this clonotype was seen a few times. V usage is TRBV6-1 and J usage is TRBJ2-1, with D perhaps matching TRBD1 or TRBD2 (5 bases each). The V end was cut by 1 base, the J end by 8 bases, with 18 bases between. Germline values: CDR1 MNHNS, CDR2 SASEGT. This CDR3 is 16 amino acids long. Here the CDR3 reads CASSEVGAPLVYEQFF. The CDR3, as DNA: TGTGCCAGCAGTGAAGTCGGGGCGCCCCTAGTCTATGAGCAGTTCTTC.

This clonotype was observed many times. The CDR3 region has the DNA TGCGCCAGCAGCTTACAGGGAGCTGGAAACACCATATATTTT. Amino acids: CASSLQGAGNTIYF. V and J are TRBV5-1 and TRBJ1-3; a weak D match, TRBD1 (6 bases). There are 14 residues in the CDR3. The germline gives CDR1 SGHRS, CDR2 YFSETQ. Trimming removed 2 bases at V and 2 bases at J, with 8 bases between. Full variable domain (missing parts from reference TRBV5-1 and TRBJ1-3): KAGVTQTPRYLIKTRGQQVTLSCSPISGHRSVSWYQQTPGQGLQFLFEYFSETQRNKGNFPGRFSGRQFSNSRSEMNVSTLELGDSALYLCASSLQGAGNTIYFGEGSWLTVV.

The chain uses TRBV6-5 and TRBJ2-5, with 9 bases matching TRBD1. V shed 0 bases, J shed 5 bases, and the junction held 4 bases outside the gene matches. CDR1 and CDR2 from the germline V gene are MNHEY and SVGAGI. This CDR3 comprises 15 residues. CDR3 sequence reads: CASSYSGQGRETQYF. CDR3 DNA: TGTGCCAGCAGTTACTCGGGACAGGGAAGGGAGACCCAGTACTTC.

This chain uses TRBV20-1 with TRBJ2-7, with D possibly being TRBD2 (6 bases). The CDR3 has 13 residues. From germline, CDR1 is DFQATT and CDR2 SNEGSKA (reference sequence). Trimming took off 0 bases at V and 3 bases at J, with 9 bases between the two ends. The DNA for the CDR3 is TGCAGTGCTAGAGAATTGCGGGGCTACGAGCAGTACTTC. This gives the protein CSARELRGYEQYF.

The CDR3 DNA reads TGTGCCAGCAGCCAAGCCGGGGGGCAGGCCTACGAGCAGTACTTC. It specifies CASSQAGGQAYEQYF. This rearrangement joins TRBV14 to TRBJ2-7; a weak D match, TRBD2 (7 bases). V was trimmed by 1 base and J by 2 bases, leaving 12 bases between them. This CDR3 spans 15 amino acids. From germline, CDR1 is SGHDN and CDR2 FVKESK.

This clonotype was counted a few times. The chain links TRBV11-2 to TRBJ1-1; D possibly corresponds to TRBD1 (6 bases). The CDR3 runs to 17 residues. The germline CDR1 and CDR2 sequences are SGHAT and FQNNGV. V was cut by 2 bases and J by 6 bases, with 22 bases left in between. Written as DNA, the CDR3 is TGTGCCAGCAGCTTATATCTGGACAGCCTCGAAGGGCCTGAAGCTTTCTTT. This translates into CASSLYLDSLEGPEAFF.

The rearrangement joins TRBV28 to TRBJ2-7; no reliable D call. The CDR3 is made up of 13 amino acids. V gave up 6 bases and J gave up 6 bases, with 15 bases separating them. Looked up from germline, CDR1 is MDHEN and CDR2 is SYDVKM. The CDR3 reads CASSGPYPGEQYF. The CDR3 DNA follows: TGTGCCAGCAGCGGGCCCTACCCGGGCGAGCAGTACTTC. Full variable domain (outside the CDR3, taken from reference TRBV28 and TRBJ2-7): DVKVTQSSRYLVKRTGEKVFLECVQDMDHENMFWYRQDPGLGLRLIYFSYDVKMKEKGDIPEGYSVSREKKERFSLILESASTNQTSMYLCASSGPYPGEQYFGPGTRLTVT.

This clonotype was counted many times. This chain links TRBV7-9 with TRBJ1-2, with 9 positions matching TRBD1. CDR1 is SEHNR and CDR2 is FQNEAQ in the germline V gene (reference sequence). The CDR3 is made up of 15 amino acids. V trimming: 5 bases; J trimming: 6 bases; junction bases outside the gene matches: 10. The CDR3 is CASSPRDRETDGYTF. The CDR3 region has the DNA TGTGCCAGCAGCCCTCGGGACAGGGAAACGGATGGCTACACCTTC.

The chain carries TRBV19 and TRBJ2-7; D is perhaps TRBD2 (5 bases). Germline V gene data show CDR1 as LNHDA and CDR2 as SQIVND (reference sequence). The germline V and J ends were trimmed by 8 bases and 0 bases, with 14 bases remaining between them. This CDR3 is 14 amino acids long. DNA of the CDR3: TGTGCCAGTTCTGACCGGACTTTCTCCTACGAGCAGTACTTC. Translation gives CASSDRTFSYEQYF.

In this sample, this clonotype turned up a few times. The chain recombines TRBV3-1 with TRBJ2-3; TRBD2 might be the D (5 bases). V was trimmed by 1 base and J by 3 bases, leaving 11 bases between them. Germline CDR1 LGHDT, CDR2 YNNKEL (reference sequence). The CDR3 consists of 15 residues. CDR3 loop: CASSQGTPGTDTQYF. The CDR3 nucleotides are TGTGCCAGCAGCCAAGGGACTCCTGGTACAGATACGCAGTATTTT.

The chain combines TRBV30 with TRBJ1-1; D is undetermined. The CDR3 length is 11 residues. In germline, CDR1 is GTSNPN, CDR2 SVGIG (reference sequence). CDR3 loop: CASVVPHEAFF. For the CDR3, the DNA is TGTGCATCAGTGGTCCCACATGAAGCTTTCTTT.

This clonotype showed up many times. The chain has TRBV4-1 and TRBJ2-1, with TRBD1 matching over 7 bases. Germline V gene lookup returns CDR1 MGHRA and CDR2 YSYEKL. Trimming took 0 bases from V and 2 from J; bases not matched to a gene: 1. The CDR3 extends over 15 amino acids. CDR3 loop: CASSQEQGAYNEQFF. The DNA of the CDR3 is TGCGCCAGCAGCCAAGAGCAGGGGGCCTACAATGAGCAGTTCTTC.

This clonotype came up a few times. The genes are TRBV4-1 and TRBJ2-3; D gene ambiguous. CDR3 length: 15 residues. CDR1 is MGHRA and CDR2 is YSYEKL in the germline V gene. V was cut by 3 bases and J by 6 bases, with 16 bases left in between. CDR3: CASSQLTAQEDTQYF. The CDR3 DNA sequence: TGCGCCAGCAGCCAGTTAACGGCACAAGAGGATACGCAGTATTTT.

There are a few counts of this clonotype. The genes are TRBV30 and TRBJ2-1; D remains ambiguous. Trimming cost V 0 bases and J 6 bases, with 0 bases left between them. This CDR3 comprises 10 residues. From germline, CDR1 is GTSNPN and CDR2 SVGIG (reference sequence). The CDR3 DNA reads TGTGCCTGGAGTGTCAATGAGCAGTTCTTC. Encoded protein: CAWSVNEQFF.

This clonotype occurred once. The CDR3 region has the DNA TGTGCCAGTAGTATAGGGGGCGCAGGGTCTGGGGCCAACGTCCTGACTTTC. This gives the protein CASSIGGAGSGANVLTF. The V and J genes are TRBV19 and TRBJ2-6; weak D call: TRBD1 (5 bases). Trimming stripped 1 base from V and 1 base from J, with 11 bases between. Germline V gene lookup returns CDR1 LNHDA and CDR2 SQIVND (reference sequence). The CDR3 is 17 residues long.

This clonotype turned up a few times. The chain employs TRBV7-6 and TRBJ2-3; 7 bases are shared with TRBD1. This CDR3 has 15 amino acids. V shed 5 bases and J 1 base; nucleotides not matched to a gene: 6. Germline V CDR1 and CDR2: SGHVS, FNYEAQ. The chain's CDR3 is CASSPPGTGTDTQYF. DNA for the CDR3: TGTGCCAGCAGCCCGCCCGGGACAGGCACAGATACGCAGTATTTT.

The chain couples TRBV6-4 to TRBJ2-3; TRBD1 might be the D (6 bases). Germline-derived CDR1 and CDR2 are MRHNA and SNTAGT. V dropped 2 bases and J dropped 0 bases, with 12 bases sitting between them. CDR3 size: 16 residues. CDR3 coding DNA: TGTGCCAGCAGTGACGTCCCGGACAGAAGCACAGATACGCAGTATTTT. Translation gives CASSDVPDRSTDTQYF.

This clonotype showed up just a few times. CDR3 in amino acids: CASSFYSGVPTSGANVLTF. DNA for the CDR3: TGTGCCAGCAGTTTTTATTCGGGGGTGCCTACCTCTGGGGCCAACGTCCTGACTTTC. The rearrangement links TRBV27 to TRBJ2-6, with TRBD2 as a possible D gene (6 bases). The V and J ends lost 3 bases and 0 bases respectively, with 18 bases between them. Germline assignment: CDR1 MNHEY and CDR2 SMNVEV (reference sequence). CDR3 size: 19 residues. Using reference TRBV27 and TRBJ2-6 for the parts outside the CDR3, the full variable domain is EAQVTQNPRYLITVTGKKLTVTCSQNMNHEYMSWYRQDPGLGLRQIYYSMNVEVTDKGDVPEGYKVSRKEKRNFPLILESPSPNQTSLYFCASSFYSGVPTSGANVLTFGAGSRLTVL.

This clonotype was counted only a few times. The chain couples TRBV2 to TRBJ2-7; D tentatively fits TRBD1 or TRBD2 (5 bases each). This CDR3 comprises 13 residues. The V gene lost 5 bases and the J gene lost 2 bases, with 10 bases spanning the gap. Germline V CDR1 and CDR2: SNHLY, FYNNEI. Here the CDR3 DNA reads TGTGCCAGCAGTTGGGACGCAGCCTACGAGCAGTACTTC. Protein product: CASSWDAAYEQYF.